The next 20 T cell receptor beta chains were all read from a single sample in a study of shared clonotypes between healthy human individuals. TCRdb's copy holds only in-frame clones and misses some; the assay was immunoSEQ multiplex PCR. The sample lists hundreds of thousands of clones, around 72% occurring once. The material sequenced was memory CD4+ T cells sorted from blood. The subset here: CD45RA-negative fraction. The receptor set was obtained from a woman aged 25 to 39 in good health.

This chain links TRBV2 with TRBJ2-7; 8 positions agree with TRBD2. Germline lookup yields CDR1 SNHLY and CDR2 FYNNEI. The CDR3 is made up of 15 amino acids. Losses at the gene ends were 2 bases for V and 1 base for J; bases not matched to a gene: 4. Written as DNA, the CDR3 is TGTGCCAGCAGTGAACAGCGGGAGTGGTCCTACGAGCAGTACTTC. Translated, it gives CASSEQREWSYEQYF.

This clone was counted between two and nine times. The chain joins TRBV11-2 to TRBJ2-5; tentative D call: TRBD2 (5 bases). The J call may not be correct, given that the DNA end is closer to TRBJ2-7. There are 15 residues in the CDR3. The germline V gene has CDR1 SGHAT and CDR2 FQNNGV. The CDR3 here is CASSLAASGAYEQYF. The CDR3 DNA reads TGTGCCAGCAGCTTAGCTGCCAGCGGCGCCTACGAGCAGTACTTC.

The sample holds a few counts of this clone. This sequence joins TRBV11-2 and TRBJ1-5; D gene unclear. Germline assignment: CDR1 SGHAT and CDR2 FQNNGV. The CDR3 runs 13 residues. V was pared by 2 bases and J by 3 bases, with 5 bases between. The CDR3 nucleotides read TGTGCCAGCAGCTTATCGATCAATCAGCCCCAGCATTTT. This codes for CASSLSINQPQHF.

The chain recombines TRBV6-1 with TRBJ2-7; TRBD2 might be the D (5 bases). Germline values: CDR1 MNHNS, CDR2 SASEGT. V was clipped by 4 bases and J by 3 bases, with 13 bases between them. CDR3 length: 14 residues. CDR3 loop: CASSGAELSYEQYF. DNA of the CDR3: TGTGCCAGCAGTGGAGCGGAGCTCAGCTACGAGCAGTACTTC.

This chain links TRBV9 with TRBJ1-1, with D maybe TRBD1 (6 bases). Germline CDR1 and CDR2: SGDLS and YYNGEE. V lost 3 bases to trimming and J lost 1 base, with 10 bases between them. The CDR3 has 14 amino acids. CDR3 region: CASSATGTNTEAFF. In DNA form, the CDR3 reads TGTGCCAGCAGCGCTACAGGGACGAACACTGAAGCTTTCTTT.

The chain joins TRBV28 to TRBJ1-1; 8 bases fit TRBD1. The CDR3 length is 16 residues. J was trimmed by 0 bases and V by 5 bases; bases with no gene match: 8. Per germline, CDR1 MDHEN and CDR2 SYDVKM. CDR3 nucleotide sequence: TGTGCCAGCAGTCCTTGGACAGGGCGAATGAACACTGAAGCTTTCTTT. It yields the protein CASSPWTGRMNTEAFF. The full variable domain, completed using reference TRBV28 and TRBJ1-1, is DVKVTQSSRYLVKRTGEKVFLECVQDMDHENMFWYRQDPGLGLRLIYFSYDVKMKEKGDIPEGYSVSREKKERFSLILESASTNQTSMYLCASSPWTGRMNTEAFFGQGTRLTVV.

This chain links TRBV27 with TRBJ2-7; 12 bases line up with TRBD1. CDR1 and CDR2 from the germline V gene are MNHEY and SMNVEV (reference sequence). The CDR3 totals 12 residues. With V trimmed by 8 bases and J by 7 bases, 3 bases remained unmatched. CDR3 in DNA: TGTGCCAGCCGGGACAGGGGGCAAGAGCAGTACTTC. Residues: CASRDRGQEQYF.

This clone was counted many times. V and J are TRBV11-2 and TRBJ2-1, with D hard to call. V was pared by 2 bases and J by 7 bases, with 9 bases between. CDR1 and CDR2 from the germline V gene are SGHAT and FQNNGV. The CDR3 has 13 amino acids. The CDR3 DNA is TGTGCCAGCAGCTTACAAGCCCCTAATGAGCAGTTCTTC. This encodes CASSLQAPNEQFF. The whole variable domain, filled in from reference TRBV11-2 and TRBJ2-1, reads EAGVAQSPRYKIIEKRQSVAFWCNPISGHATLYWYQQILGQGPKLLIQFQNNGVVDDSQLPKDRFSAERLKGVDSTLKIQPAKLEDSAVYLCASSLQAPNEQFFGPGTRLTVL.

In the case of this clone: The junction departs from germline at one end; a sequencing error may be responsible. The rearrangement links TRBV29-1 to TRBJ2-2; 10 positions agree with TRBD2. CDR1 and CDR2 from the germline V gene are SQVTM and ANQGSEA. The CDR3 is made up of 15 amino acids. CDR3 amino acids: CSVEDSGRQSGELFF. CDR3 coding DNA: TGCAGCGTGGAAGATAGCGGGAGGCAATCCGGGGAGCTGTTTTTT.

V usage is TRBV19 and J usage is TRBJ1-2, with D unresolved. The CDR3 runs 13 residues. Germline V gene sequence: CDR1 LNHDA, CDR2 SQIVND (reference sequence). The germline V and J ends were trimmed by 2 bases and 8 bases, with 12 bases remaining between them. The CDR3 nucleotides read TGTGCCAGTAGTATATGGCAGGCGTCGGGCTACACCTTC. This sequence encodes CASSIWQASGYTF.

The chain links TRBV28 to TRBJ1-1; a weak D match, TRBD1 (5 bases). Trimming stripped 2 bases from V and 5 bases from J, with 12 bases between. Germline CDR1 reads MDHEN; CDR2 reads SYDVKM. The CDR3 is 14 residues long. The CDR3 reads CASSLHIGQTEAFF. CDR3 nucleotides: TGTGCCAGCAGTTTACATATCGGACAAACTGAAGCTTTCTTT.

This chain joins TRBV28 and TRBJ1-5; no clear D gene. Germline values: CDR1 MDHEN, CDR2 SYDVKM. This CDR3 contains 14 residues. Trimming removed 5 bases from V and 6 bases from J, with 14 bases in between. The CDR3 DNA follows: TGTGCCAGCAGTGTATATCAAGGTGGTCAGCCCCAGCATTTT. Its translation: CASSVYQGGQPQHF.

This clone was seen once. CDR3 DNA: TGTGCCAGTAGTATTGGGATAAGCTCCTACAATGAGCAGTTCTTC. Its translation is CASSIGISSYNEQFF. The chain carries TRBV19 and TRBJ2-1; D uncertain. The CDR3 runs 15 residues. V gave up 3 bases and J gave up 0 bases, with 9 bases separating them. Germline assignment: CDR1 LNHDA and CDR2 SQIVND (reference sequence).

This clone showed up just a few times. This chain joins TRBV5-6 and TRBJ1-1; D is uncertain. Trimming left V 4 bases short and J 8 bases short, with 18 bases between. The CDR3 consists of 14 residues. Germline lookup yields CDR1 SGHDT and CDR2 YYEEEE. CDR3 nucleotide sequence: TGTGCCAGCAGCAAATGGGCCCCGGGTGTAGAAGCTTTCTTT. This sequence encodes CASSKWAPGVEAFF.

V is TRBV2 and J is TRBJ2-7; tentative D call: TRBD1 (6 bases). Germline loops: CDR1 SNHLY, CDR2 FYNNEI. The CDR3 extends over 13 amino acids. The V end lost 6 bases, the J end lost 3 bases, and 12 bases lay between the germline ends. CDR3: CASSLRDNYEQYF. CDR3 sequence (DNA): TGTGCCAGCAGCCTCCGGGACAACTACGAGCAGTACTTC.

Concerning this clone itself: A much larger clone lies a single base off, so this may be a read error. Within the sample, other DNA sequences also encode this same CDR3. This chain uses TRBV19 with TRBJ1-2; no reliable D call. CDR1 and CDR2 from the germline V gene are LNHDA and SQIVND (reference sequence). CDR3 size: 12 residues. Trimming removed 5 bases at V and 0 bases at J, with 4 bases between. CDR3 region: CASSPANYGYTF. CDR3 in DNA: TGTGCCAGTAGTCCAGCTAACTATGGCTACACCTTC.

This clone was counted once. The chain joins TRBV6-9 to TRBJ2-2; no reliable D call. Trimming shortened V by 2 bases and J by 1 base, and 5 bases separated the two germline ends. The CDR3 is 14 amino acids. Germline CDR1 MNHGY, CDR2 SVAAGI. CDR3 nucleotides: TGTGCCAGCAGTTATCACGGGAACACCGGGGAGCTGTTTTTT. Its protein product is CASSYHGNTGELFF.

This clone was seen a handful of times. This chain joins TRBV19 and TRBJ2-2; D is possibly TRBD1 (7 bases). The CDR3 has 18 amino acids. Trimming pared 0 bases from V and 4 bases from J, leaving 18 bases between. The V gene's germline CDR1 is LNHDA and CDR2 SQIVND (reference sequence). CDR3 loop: CASSIDRGTVIRTGELFF. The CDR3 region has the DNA TGTGCCAGTAGTATAGATCGCGGGACAGTTATACGCACCGGGGAGCTGTTTTTT.

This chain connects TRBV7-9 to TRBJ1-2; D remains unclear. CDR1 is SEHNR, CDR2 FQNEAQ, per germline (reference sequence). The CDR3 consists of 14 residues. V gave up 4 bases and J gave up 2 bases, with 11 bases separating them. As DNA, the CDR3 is TGTGCCAGCAGCTCCATCAGGACGAACTATGGCTACACCTTC. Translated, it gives CASSSIRTNYGYTF.

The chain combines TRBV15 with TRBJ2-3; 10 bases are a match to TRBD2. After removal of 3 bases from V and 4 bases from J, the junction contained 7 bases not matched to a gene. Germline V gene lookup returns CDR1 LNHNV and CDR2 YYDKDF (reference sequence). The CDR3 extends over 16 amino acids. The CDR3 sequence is CATSSLAGDPPDTQYF. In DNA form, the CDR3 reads TGTGCCACCAGCAGCCTAGCGGGAGACCCACCAGATACGCAGTATTTT.